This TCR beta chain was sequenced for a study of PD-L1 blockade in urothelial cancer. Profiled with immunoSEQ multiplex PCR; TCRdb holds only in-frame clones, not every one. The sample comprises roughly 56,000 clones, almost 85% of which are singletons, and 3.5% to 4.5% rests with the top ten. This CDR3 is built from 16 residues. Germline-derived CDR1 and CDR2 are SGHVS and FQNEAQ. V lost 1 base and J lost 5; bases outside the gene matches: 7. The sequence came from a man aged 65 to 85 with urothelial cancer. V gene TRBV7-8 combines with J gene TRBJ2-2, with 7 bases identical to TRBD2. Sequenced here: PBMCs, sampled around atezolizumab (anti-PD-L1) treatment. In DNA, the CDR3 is TGTGCCAGCAGCTTAGTAGGTGGGAGGGTGACCGGGGAGCTGTTTTTT. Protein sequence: CASSLVGGRVTGELFF.